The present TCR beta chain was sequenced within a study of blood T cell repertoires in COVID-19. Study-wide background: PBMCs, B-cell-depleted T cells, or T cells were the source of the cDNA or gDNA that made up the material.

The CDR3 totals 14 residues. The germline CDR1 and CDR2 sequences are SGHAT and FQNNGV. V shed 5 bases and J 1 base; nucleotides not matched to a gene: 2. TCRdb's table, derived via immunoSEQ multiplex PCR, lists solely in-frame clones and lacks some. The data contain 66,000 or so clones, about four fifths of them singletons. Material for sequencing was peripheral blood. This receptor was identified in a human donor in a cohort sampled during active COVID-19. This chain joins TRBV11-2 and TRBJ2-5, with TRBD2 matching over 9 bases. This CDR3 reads CASSAGLAQETQYF. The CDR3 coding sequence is TGTGCCAGCAGCGCGGGACTAGCCCAAGAGACCCAGTACTTC.